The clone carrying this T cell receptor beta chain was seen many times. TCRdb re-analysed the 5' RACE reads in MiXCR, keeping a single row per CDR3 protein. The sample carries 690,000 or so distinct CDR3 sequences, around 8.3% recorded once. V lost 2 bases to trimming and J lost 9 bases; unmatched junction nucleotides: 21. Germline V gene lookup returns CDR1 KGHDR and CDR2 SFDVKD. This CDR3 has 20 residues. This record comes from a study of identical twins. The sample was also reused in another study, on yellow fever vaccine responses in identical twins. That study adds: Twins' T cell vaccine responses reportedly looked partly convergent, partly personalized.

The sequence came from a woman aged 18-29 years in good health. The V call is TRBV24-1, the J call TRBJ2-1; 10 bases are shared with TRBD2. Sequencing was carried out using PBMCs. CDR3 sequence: CATSDWDRRKAGGPSSEQFF. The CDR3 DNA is TGTGCCACCAGTGATTGGGACAGGAGAAAAGCGGGAGGGCCCAGTAGTGAGCAGTTCTTC.